These 7 T cell receptor beta chains originate from one sample sequenced in a study of high-grade serous ovarian cancer treatment subgroups. Tumor samples were obtained before definitive surgery or chemotherapy. Libraries were prepared by immunoSEQ multiplex PCR; TCRdb keeps only in-frame clonotypes and omits some of them. The table lists about 40,000 clones, over 60% of them singletons, with 3% to 3.5% in the top ten. The sample taken for sequencing was tumor tissue. These receptor sequences come from a human donor with high-grade serous ovarian cancer.

The chain recombines TRBV28 with TRBJ1-2; 11 bases match TRBD1. The CDR3 extends over 16 amino acids. Germline V gives CDR1 MDHEN, CDR2 SYDVKM. J gave up 6 bases and V 3 bases, and 9 bases lay outside the gene matches. CDR3 nucleotides: TGTGCCAGCAGTTTTTCCCGGACAGGGGGCTTAGATGGCTACACCTTC. Its translation is CASSFSRTGGLDGYTF.

The chain joins TRBV6-5 to TRBJ2-6, with D possibly being TRBD1 (6 bases). There are 16 residues in the CDR3. From germline, CDR1 is MNHEY and CDR2 SVGAGI. Trimming left V 2 bases short and J 3 bases short, with 11 bases between. CDR3 DNA sequence: TGTGCCAGCAGTTACGCACAGGGTAGTGGGGCCAACGTCCTGACTTTC. Encoded protein: CASSYAQGSGANVLTF.

The chain has TRBV2 and TRBJ2-4; 7 bases match TRBD1. CDR1 is SNHLY and CDR2 is FYNNEI in the germline V gene. The CDR3 loop spans 13 amino acids. Trimming at V came to 6 bases and at J to 2 bases, leaving 1 base not matched to a gene. Here the CDR3 DNA reads TGTGCCAGCAGGACAGGGACCAAAAACATTCAGTACTTC. Amino acids: CASRTGTKNIQYF.

This clone was observed once. The chain carries TRBV27 and TRBJ1-4; 7 bases fit TRBD1. V dropped 5 bases and J dropped 5; count of bases not matched to a gene: 8. The CDR3 length is 15 residues. CDR1 and CDR2 from the germline V gene are MNHEY and SMNVEV (reference sequence). In DNA form, the CDR3 reads TGTGCCAGCAGTGCCTCGACAGGGTTGAATGAAAAACTGTTTTTT. This translates into CASSASTGLNEKLFF.

This rearrangement joins TRBV6-6 to TRBJ2-7; no clear D gene. The germline V gene encodes CDR1 MNHNY and CDR2 SVGAGI (reference sequence). V gave up 8 bases and J gave up 2 bases, with 10 bases separating them. The CDR3 is made up of 12 amino acids. The CDR3 DNA sequence: TGTGCCAGCTCCCGCAGAGCCTACGAGCAGTACTTC. Encoded protein: CASSRRAYEQYF.

The chain recombines TRBV7-9 with TRBJ2-3; 7 nucleotides align to TRBD2. After removal of 3 bases from V and 5 bases from J, the junction contained 8 bases not matched to a gene. Germline-derived CDR1 and CDR2 are SEHNR and FQNEAQ (reference sequence). The CDR3 has 15 residues. CDR3 DNA: TGTGCCAGCAGCTTTCAAGCGGGATGGGTAGATACGCAGTATTTT. Protein product: CASSFQAGWVDTQYF.

The CDR3 here is CASSLGQGLSYGYTF. In DNA form, the CDR3 reads TGTGCCAGCAGCCTTGGACAGGGGCTCTCCTATGGCTACACCTTC. This chain uses TRBV7-1 with TRBJ1-2, with TRBD1 identical over 9 bases. Being an ORF, TRBV7-1 has a function that is uncertain. V lost 5 bases and J lost 4; bases outside the gene matches: 8. The CDR3 is made up of 15 amino acids.